The 26 T cell receptor beta chains given below trace back to one sample, sequenced in a study of blood T cells in healthy people across ages (dated by TCRdb to 2014 to 2015). The library was produced with 5' RACE. Sequencing used an Illumina HiSeq 2500. A second PCR of about 6 to 11 cycles was performed with a sample-barcoded 5' primer and a J-beta primer mix. TCRdb reworked the public reads: Q25 trimming with fastp, MiXCR clone assembly, productive beta chains retained. A single entry per CDR3 protein holds the most common genes and DNA from its merged rows. The sample yields about 1.1 million distinct CDR3 sequences; roughly two fifths were counted once. The ten biggest clones cover around 14% of the sample. Sequencing used blood. These TCRs come from a man aged 18 to 29 in good health.

The table lists this clonotype with a few counts. The chain is built from TRBV20-1 and TRBJ1-1; D is perhaps TRBD1 (5 bases). Trimming removed 7 bases at V and 5 bases at J, with 11 bases between. The CDR3 has 11 residues. CDR1 DFQATT and CDR2 SNEGSKA come from the germline V gene (reference sequence). The CDR3 DNA sequence: TGCAGTGTGAGGGGTGGAACTGAAGCTTTCTTT. This sequence encodes CSVRGGTEAFF.

This clonotype was picked up a small number of times. The V call is TRBV20-1, the J call TRBJ2-7, with 9 nucleotides matching TRBD1. This CDR3 spans 16 amino acids. Germline values: CDR1 DFQATT, CDR2 SNEGSKA (reference sequence). V lost 6 bases, J lost 3 bases, and 15 bases stayed unmatched. The CDR3 DNA reads as TGCAGTGCCACCTCCTCGAACGGGACAGGGTACTACGAGCAGTACTTC. The encoded protein is CSATSSNGTGYYEQYF.

V is TRBV5-5 and J is TRBJ2-3, with no clear D. This CDR3 comprises 16 residues. Trimming left V 4 bases short and J 2 bases short, with 17 bases between. From germline, CDR1 is SGHKS and CDR2 YYEKEE (reference sequence). The CDR3 region has the DNA TGTGCCAGCAGCCCTCAAGGGCGAGTCATCACAGATACGCAGTATTTT. It is translated as CASSPQGRVITDTQYF.

There are a few counts of this clonotype. The rearrangement joins TRBV29-1 to TRBJ1-1, with TRBD1 as a possible D gene (5 bases). Looked up from germline, CDR1 is SQVTM and CDR2 is ANQGSEA. The CDR3 is 12 amino acids. V gave up 7 bases and J gave up 4 bases, with 13 bases separating them. The CDR3 DNA is TGCAGCGGGGGACGGGAGGGCACTGAAGCTTTCTTT. Translating it yields CSGGREGTEAFF.

The chain couples TRBV13 to TRBJ1-1, with 9 bases matching TRBD1. Trimming cost V 3 bases and J 2 bases; bases outside gene matches: 4. This CDR3 has 15 amino acids. Germline values: CDR1 PRHDT, CDR2 FYEKMQ (reference sequence). CDR3 sequence: CASSFGQGINTEAFF. CDR3 DNA: TGTGCCAGCAGCTTTGGACAGGGGATTAACACTGAAGCTTTCTTT. Variable domain in full (rest from reference TRBV13 and TRBJ1-1): AAGVIQSPRHLIKEKRETATLKCYPIPRHDTVYWYQQGPGQDPQFLISFYEKMQSDKGSIPDRFSAQQFSDYHSELNMSSLELGDSALYFCASSFGQGINTEAFFGQGTRLTVV.

CDR3 residues: CASSDYSRQPQHF. In DNA, the CDR3 is TGTGCCAGCAGTGACTATTCTCGGCAGCCCCAGCATTTT. The V call is TRBV6-2 or TRBV6-3, the J call TRBJ1-5; the D is unclear. Deletions cut 5 bases from V and 7 bases from J, with 12 bases between. This CDR3 has 13 residues. Germline CDR1 reads MNHEY; CDR2 reads SVGEGT.

This chain links TRBV6-6 with TRBJ1-2; D is ambiguous. Trimming shortened V by 5 bases and J by 1 base, and 14 bases separated the two germline ends. The germline V gene encodes CDR1 MNHNY and CDR2 SVGAGI (reference sequence). The length of the CDR3 is 15 residues. DNA for the CDR3: TGTGCCAGCAGTGCACGGGGATCTGTTAACTATGGCTACACCTTC. Its protein product is CASSARGSVNYGYTF.

This chain links TRBV12-3 or TRBV12-4 with TRBJ1-2; 7 bases map to TRBD1. This CDR3 contains 14 residues. The junction had 6 bases not matched to a gene; V was cut back by 6 bases and J by 2 bases. The CDR3 DNA is TGTGCCAGCAGAGGGGGCAGGTCCAACTATGGCTACACCTTC. Amino acid sequence: CASRGGRSNYGYTF.

The chain uses TRBV6-1 and TRBJ2-2; D might be TRBD1 (6 bases). From germline, CDR1 is MNHNS and CDR2 SASEGT. This CDR3 has 16 residues. The V end was cut by 1 base, the J end by 5 bases, with 14 bases between. In DNA form, the CDR3 reads TGTGCCAGCAGTGAAGAACAGGGATCAGGGACCGGGGAGCTGTTTTTT. Translated: CASSEEQGSGTGELFF.

The rearrangement uses TRBV10-3 and TRBJ2-1; 8 positions agree with TRBD1. J gave up 3 bases and V 2 bases, and 3 bases lay outside the gene matches. This CDR3 is built from 15 residues. Germline CDR1 reads ENHRY; CDR2 reads SYGVKD. In DNA, the CDR3 is TGTGCCATCAGTGAGCAACAGGGGGTCTACAATGAGCAGTTCTTC. It is translated as CAISEQQGVYNEQFF.

The rearrangement uses TRBV7-2 and TRBJ2-1; no clear D. The end of the DNA is better explained by TRBJ2-7, so the J call may be wrong. Germline assignment: CDR1 SGHTA and CDR2 FQGNSA. This CDR3 spans 14 amino acids. For the CDR3, the DNA is TGTGCCAGCAGCTTAATCGGAGATTACAATGAGCAGTACTTC. Amino acids: CASSLIGDYNEQYF.

This chain links TRBV27 with TRBJ2-1; TRBD2 agrees at 9 bases. From germline, CDR1 is MNHEY and CDR2 SMNVEV (reference sequence). Trimming cost V 7 bases and J 7 bases; bases outside gene matches: 14. The CDR3 is 16 residues long. This chain's CDR3 is CASTWASGVLGNEQFF. The CDR3 region has the DNA TGTGCCAGCACGTGGGCTAGCGGGGTCCTAGGGAATGAGCAGTTCTTC.

The rearrangement links TRBV9 to TRBJ2-5; possibly TRBD1 for D (6 bases). In germline, CDR1 is SGDLS, CDR2 YYNGEE. V was pared by 2 bases and J by 11 bases, with 22 bases between. The CDR3 is made up of 15 amino acids. Here the CDR3 reads CASSVTGNIYNGQYF. In DNA, the CDR3 is TGTGCCAGCAGCGTGACAGGTAATATCTACAATGGGCAGTACTTC.

The chain has TRBV2 and TRBJ1-2; D not certain. The CDR3 covers 17 residues. Germline CDR1 reads SNHLY; CDR2 reads FYNNEI. The germline V and J ends were trimmed by 5 bases and 0 bases, with 19 bases remaining between them. The CDR3 DNA reads as TGTGCCAGCAGTCGGCTTCAGAAGACAAAGTCTAACTATGGCTACACCTTC. This translates into CASSRLQKTKSNYGYTF.

About this clonotype itself: One base away lies a much larger clone, so this may be a sequencing read error. This chain connects TRBV12-3 or TRBV12-4 to TRBJ2-1; D perhaps matches TRBD1 (6 bases). CDR3 length: 14 residues. V gave up 5 bases and J gave up 6 bases, with 14 bases separating them. The CDR3 here is CASSVNRDLNEQFF. The CDR3 bases are TGTGCCAGCAGTGTAAACAGGGACCTCAATGAGCAGTTCTTC.

The rearrangement joins TRBV7-6 to TRBJ1-1; TRBD1 is a possible D gene (5 bases). This CDR3 region has 15 residues. V gave up 5 bases and J gave up 5 bases, with 18 bases separating them. The germline V gene encodes CDR1 SGHVS and CDR2 FNYEAQ. The CDR3 reads CASSRGPPEGTEAFF. Here the CDR3 DNA reads TGTGCCAGCAGCAGGGGACCGCCGGAGGGAACTGAAGCTTTCTTT. Using reference TRBV7-6 and TRBJ1-1 for the parts outside the CDR3, the full variable domain is GAGVSQSPRYKVTKRGQDVALRCDPISGHVSLYWYRQALGQGPEFLTYFNYEAQQDKSGLPNDRFSAERPEGSISTLTIQRTEQRDSAMYRCASSRGPPEGTEAFFGQGTRLTVV.

This clonotype appeared a single time. This chain links TRBV18 with TRBJ2-1; 7 bases fit TRBD1. V lost 0 bases, J lost 2 bases, and 4 bases stayed unmatched. The CDR3 is made up of 16 amino acids. Per germline, CDR1 KGHSH and CDR2 LQKENI. The CDR3 coding sequence is TGTGCCAGCTCACCACCACAGGGGCGAACCTACAATGAGCAGTTCTTC. It encodes CASSPPQGRTYNEQFF.

The chain couples TRBV29-1 to TRBJ1-1; unclear D gene. The germline CDR1 and CDR2 sequences are SQVTM and ANQGSEA. Trimming left V 3 bases short and J 0 bases short, with 11 bases between. This CDR3 is 14 amino acids long. The CDR3 DNA is TGCAGCGTTGAGCCCCCAGCCATGAACACTGAAGCTTTCTTT. Residues: CSVEPPAMNTEAFF.

In its sample, this clonotype was seen a few times. This chain joins TRBV19 and TRBJ2-5; D not certain. The V gene lost 3 bases and the J gene lost 4 bases, with 12 bases spanning the gap. Germline V gene data show CDR1 as LNHDA and CDR2 as SQIVND (reference sequence). This CDR3 region has 14 residues. The CDR3 bases are TGTGCCAGTAGTATCGGAGTAGCAGCAGAGACCCAGTACTTC. Its translation is CASSIGVAAETQYF. Full variable domain (missing parts from reference TRBV19 and TRBJ2-5): DGGITQSPKYLFRKEGQNVTLSCEQNLNHDAMYWYRQDPGQGLRLIYYSQIVNDFQKGDIAEGYSVSREKKESFPLTVTSAQKNPTAFYLCASSIGVAAETQYFGPGTRLLVL.

This clonotype was detected a few times. The chain recombines TRBV7-3 with TRBJ1-1; D is unclear. The V gene's germline CDR1 is SGHTA and CDR2 FQGTGA. CDR3 length: 14 amino acids. Trimming stripped 5 bases from V and 1 base from J, with 11 bases between. CDR3 DNA sequence: TGTGCCAGCAGCCCCGACATCCAGAACACTGAAGCTTTCTTT. This translates into CASSPDIQNTEAFF.

The chain is built from TRBV9 and TRBJ1-4, with TRBD1 as a possible D gene (5 bases). Between the trimmed V and J ends, which lost 0 bases and 12 bases, there was a span of 12 bases. This CDR3 has 13 amino acids. Germline V CDR1 and CDR2: SGDLS, YYNGEE. CDR3 amino acids: CASSVATQGELFF. The CDR3 DNA is TGTGCCAGCAGCGTAGCTACGCAGGGTGAACTGTTTTTT. The full variable domain, in which reference TRBV9 and TRBJ1-4 provide the parts outside the CDR3, is DSGVTQTPKHLITATGQRVTLRCSPRSGDLSVYWYQQSLDQGLQFLIQYYNGEERAKGNILERFSAQQFPDLHSELNLSSLELGDSALYFCASSVATQGELFFGSGTQLSVL.

The CDR3 region is CASSLGWTGVTDTQYF. As DNA, the CDR3 is TGTGCCAGCAGCTTAGGATGGACAGGGGTCACAGATACGCAGTATTTT. V and J are TRBV7-2 and TRBJ2-3, with 9 bases that match TRBD1. The trim removed 1 base at V and 2 bases at J, leaving 4 bases unmatched. The CDR3 covers 16 residues. Germline CDR1 reads SGHTA; CDR2 reads FQGNSA.

The chain joins TRBV7-2 to TRBJ1-2, with D maybe TRBD1 (5 bases). V was trimmed by 3 bases and J by 2 bases, leaving 10 bases between them. The germline V gene encodes CDR1 SGHTA and CDR2 FQGNSA. The CDR3 spans 14 residues. CDR3 coding DNA: TGTGCCAGCAGCTTGAGACAGAAAAACTATGGCTACACCTTC. This encodes CASSLRQKNYGYTF. Together with reference TRBV7-2 and TRBJ1-2, the CDR3 gives the full variable domain: GAGVSQSPSNKVTEKGKDVELRCDPISGHTALYWYRQSLGQGLEFLIYFQGNSAPDKSGLPSDRFSAERTGGSVSTLTIQRTQQEDSAVYLCASSLRQKNYGYTFGSGTRLTVV.

Many counts were recorded for this clonotype. The rearrangement links TRBV29-1 to TRBJ2-7; no clear D. This CDR3 comprises 13 residues. The V end lost 4 bases, the J end lost 5 bases, and 15 bases lay between the germline ends. Germline values: CDR1 SQVTM, CDR2 ANQGSEA. CDR3 DNA: TGCAGCGTTGGATTACAGTTCCCAAACGAGCAGTACTTC. Translated, it gives CSVGLQFPNEQYF.

This clonotype was counted between two and nine times. The gene calls are TRBV7-4 and TRBJ2-1; TRBD2 agrees at 13 bases. Germline CDR1 is SGHVT and CDR2 is SQSDAQ. Unmatched junction bases numbered 14, after V lost 5 bases and J lost 4 bases. The CDR3 has 19 amino acids. The CDR3 nucleotides are TGTGCCAGCAGCCCGTTAAAAGGGACTAGCGGGGCCCCTTACAATGAGCAGTTCTTC. Residues: CASSPLKGTSGAPYNEQFF. Full variable domain (remainder filled in from reference TRBV7-4 and TRBJ2-1): GAGVSQSPRYKVAKRGRDVALRCDSISGHVTLYWYRQTLGQGSEVLTYSQSDAQRDKSGRPSGRFSAERPERSVSTLKIQRTEQGDSAVYLCASSPLKGTSGAPYNEQFFGPGTRLTVL.

The J gene is TRBJ1-1, the V gene TRBV28; D gene unclear. V was cut by 1 base and J by 1 base, with 10 bases left in between. The CDR3 length is 15 residues. Germline V gene lookup returns CDR1 MDHEN and CDR2 SYDVKM. In DNA form, the CDR3 reads TGTGCCAGCAGTTTATCGGCAGAGAGGAACACTGAAGCTTTCTTT. Translation gives CASSLSAERNTEAFF.